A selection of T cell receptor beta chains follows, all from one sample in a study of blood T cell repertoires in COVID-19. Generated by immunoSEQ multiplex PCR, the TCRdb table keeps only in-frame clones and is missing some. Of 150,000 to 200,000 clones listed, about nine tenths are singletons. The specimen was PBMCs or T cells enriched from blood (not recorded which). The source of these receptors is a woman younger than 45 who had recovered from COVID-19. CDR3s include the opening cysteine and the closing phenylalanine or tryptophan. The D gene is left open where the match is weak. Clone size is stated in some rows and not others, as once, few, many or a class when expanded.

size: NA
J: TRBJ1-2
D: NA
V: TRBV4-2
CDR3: CASSPGGGEGNGYTF
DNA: TGTGCCAGCAGCCCGGGGGGCGGGGAGGGAAATGGCTACACCTTC

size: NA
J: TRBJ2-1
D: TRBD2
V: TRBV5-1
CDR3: CASSLVTSGISSYNEQFF
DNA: TGCGCCAGCAGCTTGGTGACTAGCGGGATTAGCTCCTACAATGAGCAGTTCTTC

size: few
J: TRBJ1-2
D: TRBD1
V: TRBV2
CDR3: CASSRRDRGRFHYGYTF
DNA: TGTGCCAGCAGTCGCCGGGACAGGGGGCGATTTCACTATGGCTACACCTTC

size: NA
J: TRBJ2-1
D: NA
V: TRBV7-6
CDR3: CASSLGGTAGRYNEQFF
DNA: TGTGCCAGCAGCTTAGGGGGGACAGCGGGCCGATACAATGAGCAGTTCTTC

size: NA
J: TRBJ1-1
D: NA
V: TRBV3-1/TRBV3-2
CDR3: CASSQLGTRPEAFF
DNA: TGTGCCAGCAGCCAACTCGGGACACGGCCTGAAGCTTTCTTT

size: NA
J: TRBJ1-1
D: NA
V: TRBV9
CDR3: CASSVGGPEAFF
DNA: TGTGCCAGCAGCGTAGGTGGGCCTGAAGCTTTCTTT

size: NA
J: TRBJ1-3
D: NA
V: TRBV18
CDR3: CASSPPAVGNTIYF
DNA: TGTGCCAGCTCACCACCGGCAGTTGGAAACACCATATATTTT

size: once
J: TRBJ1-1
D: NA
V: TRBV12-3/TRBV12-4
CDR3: CASRLDTNTEAFF
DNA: TGTGCCAGCAGACTCGACACGAACACTGAAGCTTTCTTT

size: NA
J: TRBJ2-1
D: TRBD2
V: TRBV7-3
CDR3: CASSKTSGTYNEQFF
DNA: TGTGCCAGCAGCAAGACTAGCGGCACCTACAATGAGCAGTTCTTC

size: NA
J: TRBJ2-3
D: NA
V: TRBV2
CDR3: CASSERRDQDTQYF
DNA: TGTGCCAGCAGTGAAAGGAGGGACCAAGATACGCAGTATTTT

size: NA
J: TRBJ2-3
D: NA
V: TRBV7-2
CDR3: CASSTRLSSTDTQYF
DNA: TGTGCCAGCAGCACCCGACTTAGTAGCACAGATACGCAGTATTTT

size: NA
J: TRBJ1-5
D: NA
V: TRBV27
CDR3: CASRGRGGWNQPQHF
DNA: TGTGCCAGCAGAGGCCGAGGTGGATGGAATCAGCCCCAGCATTTT

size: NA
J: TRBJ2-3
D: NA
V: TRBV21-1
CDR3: CASIPPGTDTQYF
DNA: TGTGCCAGCATTCCACCGGGCACAGATACGCAGTATTTT

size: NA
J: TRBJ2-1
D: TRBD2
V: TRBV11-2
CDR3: CASSKAGGAWDEQFF
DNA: TGTGCCAGCAGCAAGGCGGGAGGCGCCTGGGATGAGCAGTTCTTC

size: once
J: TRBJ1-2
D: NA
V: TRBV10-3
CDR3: CATTFTGGNYGYTF
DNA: TGTGCCACAACGTTCACGGGGGGGAACTATGGCTACACCTTC

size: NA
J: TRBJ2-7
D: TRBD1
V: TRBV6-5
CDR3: CASSLRQGVFYEQYF
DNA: TGTGCCAGCAGTTTACGACAGGGGGTTTTCTACGAGCAGTACTTC

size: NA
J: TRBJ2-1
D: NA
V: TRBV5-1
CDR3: CASSLGVGPYNEQFF
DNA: TGCGCCAGCAGCTTGGGGGTGGGGCCGTACAATGAGCAGTTCTTC

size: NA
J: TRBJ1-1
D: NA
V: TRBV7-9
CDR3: CATGQFDLTEAFF
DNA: TGTGCCACTGGACAGTTCGATTTGACTGAAGCTTTCTTT

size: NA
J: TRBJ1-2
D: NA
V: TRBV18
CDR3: CASSPQGEGYTF
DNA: TGTGCCAGCTCACCACAGGGGGAAGGCTACACCTTC